This T cell receptor (beta chain) was recorded in a study of identical twins. The CDR3 sequence is 14 residues long. The germline V gene encodes CDR1 MNHEY and CDR2 SVGEGT. The V and J ends lost 6 bases and 8 bases, in that order; junction bases with no gene match: 9. TCRdb processed the 5' RACE reads anew with MiXCR; each CDR3 protein has one entry. The top ten clones hold 0.91% of a sample with about 520,000 distinct CDR3 sequences, 20% to 25% of them seen once. This clonotype was recorded at least ten times. These data also featured in a second study, about T cells expressing NK-cell markers.

Sequencing was done on a sample of CD4+ T cells sorted from blood. The receptor was derived from a woman aged 18-30 years in good health. The gene calls are TRBV6-2 or TRBV6-3 and TRBJ2-1; TRBD1 aligns across 8 bases. CDR3 region: CASRGGQGFDEQFF. The CDR3 DNA is TGTGCCAGCAGGGGAGGACAGGGCTTCGATGAGCAGTTCTTC.